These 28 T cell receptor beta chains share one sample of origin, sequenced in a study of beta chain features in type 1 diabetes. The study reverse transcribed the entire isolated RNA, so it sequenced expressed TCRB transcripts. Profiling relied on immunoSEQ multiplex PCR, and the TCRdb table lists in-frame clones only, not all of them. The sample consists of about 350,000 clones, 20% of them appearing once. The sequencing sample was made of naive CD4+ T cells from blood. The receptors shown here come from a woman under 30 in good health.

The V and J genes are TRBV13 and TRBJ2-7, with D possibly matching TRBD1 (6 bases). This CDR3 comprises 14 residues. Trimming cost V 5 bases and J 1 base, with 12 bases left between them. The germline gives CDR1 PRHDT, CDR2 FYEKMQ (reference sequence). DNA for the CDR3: TGTGCCAGCAGCCCCAGGGGTGGGTCCTACGAGCAGTACTTC. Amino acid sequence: CASSPRGGSYEQYF.

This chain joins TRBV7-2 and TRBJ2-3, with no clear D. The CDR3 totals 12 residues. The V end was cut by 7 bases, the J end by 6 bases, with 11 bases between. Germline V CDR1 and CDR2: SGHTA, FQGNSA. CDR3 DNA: TGTGCCAGCACCCCCACCGGGGATACGCAGTATTTT. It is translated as CASTPTGDTQYF.

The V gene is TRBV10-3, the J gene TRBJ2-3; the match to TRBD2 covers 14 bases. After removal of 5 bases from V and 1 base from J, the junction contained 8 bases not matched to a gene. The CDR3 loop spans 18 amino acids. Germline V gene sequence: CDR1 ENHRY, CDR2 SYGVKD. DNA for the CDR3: TGTGCCATCAGTAAGGGACTAGCGGGAGATGGGGGCACAGATACGCAGTATTTT. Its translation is CAISKGLAGDGGTDTQYF.

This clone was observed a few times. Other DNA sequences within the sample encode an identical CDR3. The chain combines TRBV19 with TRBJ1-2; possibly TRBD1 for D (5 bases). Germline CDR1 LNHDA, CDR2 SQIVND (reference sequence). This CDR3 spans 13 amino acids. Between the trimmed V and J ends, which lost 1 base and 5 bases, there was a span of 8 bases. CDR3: CASSIGGDYGYTF. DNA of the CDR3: TGTGCCAGTAGTATAGGGGGCGATTATGGCTACACCTTC.

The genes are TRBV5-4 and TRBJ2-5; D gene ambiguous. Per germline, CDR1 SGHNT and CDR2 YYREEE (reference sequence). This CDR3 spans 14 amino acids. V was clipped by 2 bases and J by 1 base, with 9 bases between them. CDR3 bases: TGTGCCAGCAGCTTCGGGTCGACCCAAGAGACCCAGTACTTC. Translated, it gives CASSFGSTQETQYF.

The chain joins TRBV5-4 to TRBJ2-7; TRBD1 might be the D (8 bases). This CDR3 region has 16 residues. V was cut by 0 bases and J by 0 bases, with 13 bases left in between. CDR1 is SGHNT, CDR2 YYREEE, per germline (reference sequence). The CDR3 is CASSLGTGRASYEQYF. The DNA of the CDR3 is TGTGCCAGCAGCTTGGGGACAGGGAGGGCCTCCTACGAGCAGTACTTC. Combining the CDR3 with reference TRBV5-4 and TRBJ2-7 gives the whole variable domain ETGVTQSPTHLIKTRGQQVTLRCSSQSGHNTVSWYQQALGQGPQFIFQYYREEENGRGNFPPRFSGLQFPNYSSELNVNALELDDSALYLCASSLGTGRASYEQYFGPGTRLTVT.

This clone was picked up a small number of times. This CDR3 is CSVWTPPGNGYTF. As DNA, the CDR3 is TGCAGCGTGTGGACTCCTCCAGGCAATGGCTACACCTTC. This chain joins TRBV29-1 and TRBJ1-2; no definite D call. Trimming removed 6 bases at V and 6 bases at J, with 17 bases between. CDR3 length: 13 residues. Per germline, CDR1 SQVTM and CDR2 ANQGSEA. The complete variable domain, with remaining parts taken from reference TRBV29-1 and TRBJ1-2, reads SAVISQKPSRDICQRGTSLTIQCQVDSQVTMMFWYRQQPGQSLTLIATANQGSEATYESGFVIDKFPISRPNLTFSTLTVSNMSPEDSSIYLCSVWTPPGNGYTFGSGTRLTVV.

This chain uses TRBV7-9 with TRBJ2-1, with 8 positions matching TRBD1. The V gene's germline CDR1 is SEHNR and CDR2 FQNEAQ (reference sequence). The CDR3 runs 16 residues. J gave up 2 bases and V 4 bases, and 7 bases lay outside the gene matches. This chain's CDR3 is CASSSGQGKTYNEQFF. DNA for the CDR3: TGTGCCAGCAGCTCCGGACAGGGAAAAACCTACAATGAGCAGTTCTTC.

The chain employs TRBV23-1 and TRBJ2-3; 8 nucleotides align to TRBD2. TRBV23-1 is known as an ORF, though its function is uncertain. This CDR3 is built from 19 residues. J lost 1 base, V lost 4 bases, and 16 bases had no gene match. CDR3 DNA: TGCGCCAGCAGTCCGGCTCAGGAGCGGGAGCTTCAGTGCACAGATACGCAGTATTTT. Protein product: CASSPAQERELQCTDTQYF.

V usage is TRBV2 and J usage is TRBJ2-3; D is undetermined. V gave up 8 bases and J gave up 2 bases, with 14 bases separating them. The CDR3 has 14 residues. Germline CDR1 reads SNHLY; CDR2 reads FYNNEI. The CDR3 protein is CASSVLQDTDTQYF. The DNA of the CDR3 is TGTGCCAGCTCCGTTTTGCAGGACACAGATACGCAGTATTTT.

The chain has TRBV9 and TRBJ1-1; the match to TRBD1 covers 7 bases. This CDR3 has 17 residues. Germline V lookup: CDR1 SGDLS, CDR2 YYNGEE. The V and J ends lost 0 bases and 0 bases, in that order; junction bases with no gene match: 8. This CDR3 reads CASSVGGTGAMNTEAFF. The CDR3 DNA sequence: TGTGCCAGCAGCGTAGGAGGAACAGGGGCAATGAACACTGAAGCTTTCTTT.

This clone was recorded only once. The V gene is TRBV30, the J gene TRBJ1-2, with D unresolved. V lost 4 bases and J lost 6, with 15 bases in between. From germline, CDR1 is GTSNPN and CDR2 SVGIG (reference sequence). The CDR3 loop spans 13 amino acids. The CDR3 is CAWTFTPGDGYTF. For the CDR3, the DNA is TGTGCCTGGACTTTCACCCCAGGCGATGGCTACACCTTC.

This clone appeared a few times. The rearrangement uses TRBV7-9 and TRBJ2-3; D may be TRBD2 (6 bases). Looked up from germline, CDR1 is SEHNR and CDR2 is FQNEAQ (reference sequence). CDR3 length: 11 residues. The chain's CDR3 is CVGEDTDTQYF. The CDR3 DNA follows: TGTGTCGGGGAGGATACAGATACGCAGTATTTT.

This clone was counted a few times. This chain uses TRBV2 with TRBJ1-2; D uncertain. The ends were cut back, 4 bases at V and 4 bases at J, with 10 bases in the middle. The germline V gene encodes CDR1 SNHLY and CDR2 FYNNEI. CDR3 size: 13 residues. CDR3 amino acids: CASSGGGSYGYTF. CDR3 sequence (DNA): TGTGCCAGCAGTGGGGGAGGGAGCTATGGCTACACCTTC. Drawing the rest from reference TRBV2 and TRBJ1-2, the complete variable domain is EPEVTQTPSHQVTQMGQEVILRCVPISNHLYFYWYRQILGQKVEFLVSFYNNEISEKSEIFDDQFSVERPDGSNFTLKIRSTKLEDSAMYFCASSGGGSYGYTFGSGTRLTVV.

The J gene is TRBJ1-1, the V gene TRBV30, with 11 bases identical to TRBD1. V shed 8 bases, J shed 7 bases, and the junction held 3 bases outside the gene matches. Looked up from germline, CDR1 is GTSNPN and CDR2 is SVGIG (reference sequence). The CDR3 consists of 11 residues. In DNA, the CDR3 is TGTGCCGGACAGGGGGCCCTTGAAGCTTTCTTT. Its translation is CAGQGALEAFF.

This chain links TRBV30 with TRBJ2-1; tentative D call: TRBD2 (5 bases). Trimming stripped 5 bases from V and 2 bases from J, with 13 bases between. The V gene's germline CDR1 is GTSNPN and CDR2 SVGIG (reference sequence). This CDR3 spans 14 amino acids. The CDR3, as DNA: TGTGCCTGGTCACCTAGCCCCCCCTACAATGAGCAGTTCTTC. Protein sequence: CAWSPSPPYNEQFF.

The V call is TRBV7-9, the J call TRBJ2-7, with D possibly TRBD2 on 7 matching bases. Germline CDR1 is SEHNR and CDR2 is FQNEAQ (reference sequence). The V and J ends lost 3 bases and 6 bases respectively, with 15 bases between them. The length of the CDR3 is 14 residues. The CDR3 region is CASSFGHREGEQYF. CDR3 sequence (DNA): TGTGCCAGCAGCTTCGGGCACAGGGAGGGCGAGCAGTACTTC.

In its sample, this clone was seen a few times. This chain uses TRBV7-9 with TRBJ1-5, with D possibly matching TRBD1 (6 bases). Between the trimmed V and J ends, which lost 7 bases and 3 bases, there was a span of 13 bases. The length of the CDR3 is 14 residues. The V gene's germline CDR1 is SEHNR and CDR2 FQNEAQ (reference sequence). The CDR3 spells CASTPGGANQPQHF. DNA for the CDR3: TGTGCCAGCACCCCGGGGGGGGCCAATCAGCCCCAGCATTTT.

CDR3 sequence reads: CASSAGPGVRQPQHF. CDR3 bases: TGTGCCAGCAGTGCGGGCCCAGGGGTTCGGCAGCCCCAGCATTTT. The genes are TRBV2 and TRBJ1-5, with D possibly being TRBD1 (6 bases). The CDR3 loop spans 15 amino acids. Per the germline V gene, CDR1 is SNHLY and CDR2 is FYNNEI. V was cut by 4 bases and J by 7 bases, with 17 bases left in between.

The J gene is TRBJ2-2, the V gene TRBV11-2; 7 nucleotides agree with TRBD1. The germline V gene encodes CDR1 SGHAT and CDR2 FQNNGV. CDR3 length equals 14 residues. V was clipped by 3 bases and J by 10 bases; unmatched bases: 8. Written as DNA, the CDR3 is TGTGCCAGCAGCTTGAGCCGACAGGGAGTGGAGCTGTTTTTT. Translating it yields CASSLSRQGVELFF.

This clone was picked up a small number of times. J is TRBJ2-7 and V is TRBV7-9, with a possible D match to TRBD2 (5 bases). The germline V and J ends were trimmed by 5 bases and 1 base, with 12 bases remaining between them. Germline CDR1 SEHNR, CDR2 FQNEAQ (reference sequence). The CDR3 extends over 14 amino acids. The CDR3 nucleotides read TGTGCCAGCAGCCCAACCGGGGATTCCTACGAGCAGTACTTC. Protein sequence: CASSPTGDSYEQYF.

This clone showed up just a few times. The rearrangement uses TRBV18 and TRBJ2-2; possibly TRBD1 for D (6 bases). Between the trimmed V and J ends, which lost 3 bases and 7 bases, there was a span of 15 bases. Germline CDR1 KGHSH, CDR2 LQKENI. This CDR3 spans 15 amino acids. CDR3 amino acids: CASSPDIQGHGELFF. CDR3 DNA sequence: TGTGCCAGCTCACCGGATATTCAGGGACACGGGGAGCTGTTTTTT.

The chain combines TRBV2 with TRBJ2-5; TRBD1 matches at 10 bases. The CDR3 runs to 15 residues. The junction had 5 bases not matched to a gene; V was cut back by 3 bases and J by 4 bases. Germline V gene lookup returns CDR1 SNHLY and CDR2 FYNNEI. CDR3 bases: TGTGCCAGCAGTGATGGGGGACAGGGGATAGAGACCCAGTACTTC. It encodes CASSDGGQGIETQYF.

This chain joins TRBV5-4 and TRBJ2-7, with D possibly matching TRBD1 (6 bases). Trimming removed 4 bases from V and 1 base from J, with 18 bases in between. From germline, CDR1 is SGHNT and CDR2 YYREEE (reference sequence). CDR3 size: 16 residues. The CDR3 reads CASSPAPDRRSYEQYF. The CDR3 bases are TGTGCCAGCAGCCCCGCCCCCGACAGGAGATCCTACGAGCAGTACTTC. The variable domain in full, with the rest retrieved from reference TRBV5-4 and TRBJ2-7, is ETGVTQSPTHLIKTRGQQVTLRCSSQSGHNTVSWYQQALGQGPQFIFQYYREEENGRGNFPPRFSGLQFPNYSSELNVNALELDDSALYLCASSPAPDRRSYEQYFGPGTRLTVT.

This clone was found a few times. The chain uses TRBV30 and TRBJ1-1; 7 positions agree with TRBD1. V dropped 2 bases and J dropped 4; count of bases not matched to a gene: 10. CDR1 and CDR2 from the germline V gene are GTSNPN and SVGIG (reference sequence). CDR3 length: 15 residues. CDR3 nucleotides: TGTGCCTGGAGTCGACAGGGTGGAAAAGGCACTGAAGCTTTCTTT. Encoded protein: CAWSRQGGKGTEAFF.

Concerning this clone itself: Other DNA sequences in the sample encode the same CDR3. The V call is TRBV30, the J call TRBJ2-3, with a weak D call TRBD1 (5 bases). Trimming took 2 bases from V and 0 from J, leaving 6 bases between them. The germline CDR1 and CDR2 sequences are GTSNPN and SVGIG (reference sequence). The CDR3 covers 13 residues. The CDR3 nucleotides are TGTGCCTGGAGTACAGGCAGCACAGATACGCAGTATTTT. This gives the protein CAWSTGSTDTQYF.

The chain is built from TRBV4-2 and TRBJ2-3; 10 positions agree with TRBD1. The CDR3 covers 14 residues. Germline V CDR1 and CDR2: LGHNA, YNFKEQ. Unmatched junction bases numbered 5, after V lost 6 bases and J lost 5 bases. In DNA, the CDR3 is TGTGCCAGCAGTGTTGGACAGGGGGGAGATACGCAGTATTTT. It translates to CASSVGQGGDTQYF.

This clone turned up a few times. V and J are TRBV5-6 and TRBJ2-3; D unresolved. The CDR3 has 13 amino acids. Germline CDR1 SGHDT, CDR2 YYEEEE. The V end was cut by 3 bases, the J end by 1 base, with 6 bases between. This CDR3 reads CASSSPGTDTQYF. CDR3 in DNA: TGTGCCAGCAGCTCCCCGGGCACAGATACGCAGTATTTT.